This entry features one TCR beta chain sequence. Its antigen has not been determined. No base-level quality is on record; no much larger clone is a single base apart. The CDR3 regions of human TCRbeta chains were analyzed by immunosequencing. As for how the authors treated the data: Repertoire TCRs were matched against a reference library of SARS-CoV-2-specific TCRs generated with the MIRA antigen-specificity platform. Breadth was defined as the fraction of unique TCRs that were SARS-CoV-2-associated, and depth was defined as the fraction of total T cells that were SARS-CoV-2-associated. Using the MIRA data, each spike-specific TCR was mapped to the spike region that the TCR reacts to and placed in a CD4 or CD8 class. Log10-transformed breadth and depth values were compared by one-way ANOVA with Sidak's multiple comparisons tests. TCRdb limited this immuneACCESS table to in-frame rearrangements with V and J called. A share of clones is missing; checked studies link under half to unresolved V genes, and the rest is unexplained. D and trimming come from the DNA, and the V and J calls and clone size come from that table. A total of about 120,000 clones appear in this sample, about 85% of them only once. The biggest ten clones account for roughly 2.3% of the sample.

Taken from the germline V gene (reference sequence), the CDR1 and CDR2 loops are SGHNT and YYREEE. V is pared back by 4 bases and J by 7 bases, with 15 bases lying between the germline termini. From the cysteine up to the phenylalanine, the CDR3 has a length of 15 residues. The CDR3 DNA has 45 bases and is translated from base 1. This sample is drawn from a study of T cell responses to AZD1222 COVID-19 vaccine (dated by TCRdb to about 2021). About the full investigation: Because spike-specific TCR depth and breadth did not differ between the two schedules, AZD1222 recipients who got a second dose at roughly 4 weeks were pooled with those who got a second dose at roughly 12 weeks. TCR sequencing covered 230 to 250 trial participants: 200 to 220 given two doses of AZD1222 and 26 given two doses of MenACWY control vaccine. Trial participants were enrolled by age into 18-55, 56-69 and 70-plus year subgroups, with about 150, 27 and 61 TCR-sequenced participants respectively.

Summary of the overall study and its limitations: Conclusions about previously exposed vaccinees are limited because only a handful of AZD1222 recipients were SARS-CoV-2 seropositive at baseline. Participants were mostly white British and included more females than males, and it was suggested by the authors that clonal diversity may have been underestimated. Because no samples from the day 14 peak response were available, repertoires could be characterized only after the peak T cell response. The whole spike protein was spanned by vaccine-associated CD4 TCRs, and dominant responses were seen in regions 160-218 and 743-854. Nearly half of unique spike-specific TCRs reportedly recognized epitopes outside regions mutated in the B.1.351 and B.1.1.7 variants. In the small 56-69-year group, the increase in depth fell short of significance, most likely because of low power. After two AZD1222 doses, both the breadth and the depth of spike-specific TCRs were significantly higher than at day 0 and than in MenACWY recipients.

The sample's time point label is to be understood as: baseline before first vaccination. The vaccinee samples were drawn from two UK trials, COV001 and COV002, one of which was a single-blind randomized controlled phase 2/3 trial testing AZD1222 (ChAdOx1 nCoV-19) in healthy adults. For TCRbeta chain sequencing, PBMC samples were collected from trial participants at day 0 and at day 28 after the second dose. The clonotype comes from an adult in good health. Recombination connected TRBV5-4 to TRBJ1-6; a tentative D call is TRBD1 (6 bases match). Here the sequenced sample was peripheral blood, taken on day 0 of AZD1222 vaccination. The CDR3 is CASSPPTGINSPLHF. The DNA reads TGTGCCAGCAGCCCCCCCACAGGGATCAATTCACCCCTCCACTTT.